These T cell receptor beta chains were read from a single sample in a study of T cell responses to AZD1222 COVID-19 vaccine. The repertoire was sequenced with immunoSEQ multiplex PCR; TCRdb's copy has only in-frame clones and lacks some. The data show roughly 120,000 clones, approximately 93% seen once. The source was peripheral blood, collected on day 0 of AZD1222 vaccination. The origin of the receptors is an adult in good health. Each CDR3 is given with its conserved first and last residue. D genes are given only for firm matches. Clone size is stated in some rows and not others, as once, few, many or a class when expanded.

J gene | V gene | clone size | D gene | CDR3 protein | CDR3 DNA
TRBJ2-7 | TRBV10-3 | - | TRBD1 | CAISEGTGPSYEQYF | TGTGCCATCAGCGAGGGGACAGGGCCCTCCTACGAGCAGTACTTC
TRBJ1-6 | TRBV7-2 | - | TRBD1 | CASSHLRGGSNNSPLHF | TGTGCCAGCAGCCACCTTCGAGGGGGCTCTAATAATTCACCCCTCCACTTT
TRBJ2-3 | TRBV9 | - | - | CASSVTAVTDTQYF | TGTGCCAGCAGCGTAACAGCCGTCACAGATACGCAGTATTTT
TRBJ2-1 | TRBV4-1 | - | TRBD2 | CASSHPGLAGGPSWDEQFF | TGCGCCAGCAGCCATCCGGGACTAGCGGGAGGGCCCTCTTGGGATGAGCAGTTCTTC
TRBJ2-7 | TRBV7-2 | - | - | CASSRFGTEPYEQYF | TGTGCCAGCAGCCGCTTTGGGACGGAGCCCTACGAGCAGTACTTC
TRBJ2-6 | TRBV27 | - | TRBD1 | CASRSVDRSGANVLTF | TGTGCCAGCAGATCGGTGGACAGGTCTGGGGCCAACGTCCTGACTTTC
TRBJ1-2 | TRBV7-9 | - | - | CASSLGGEIYGYTF | TGTGCCAGCAGCTTGGGTGGAGAGATCTATGGCTACACCTTC
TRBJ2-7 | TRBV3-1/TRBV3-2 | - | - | CASSQEVGSYEQYF | TGTGCCAGCAGCCAAGAAGTGGGCAGCTACGAGCAGTACTTC
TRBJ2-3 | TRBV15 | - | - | CATSRRSTDTQYF | TGTGCCACCAGCAGAAGAAGCACAGATACGCAGTATTTT
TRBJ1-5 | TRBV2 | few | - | CASTRSSNQPQHF | TGTGCCAGCACCCGCAGTAGCAATCAGCCCCAGCATTTT
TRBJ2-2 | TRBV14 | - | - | CASINGTNTGELFF | TGTGCCAGCATCAACGGGACTAACACCGGGGAGCTGTTTTTT
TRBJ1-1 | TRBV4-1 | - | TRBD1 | CASRLRDSRTEAFF | TGCGCCAGCAGGCTCCGGGACAGTAGGACTGAAGCTTTCTTT
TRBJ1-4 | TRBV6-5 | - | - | CASKRANEKLFF | TGTGCCAGCAAAAGGGCTAATGAAAAACTGTTTTTT
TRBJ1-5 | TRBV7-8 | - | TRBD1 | CASSQARGPGQPQHF | TGTGCCAGCAGTCAAGCCAGGGGGCCGGGACAGCCCCAGCATTTT
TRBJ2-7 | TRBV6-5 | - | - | CASRPVTYEQYF | TGTGCCAGCAGACCCGTCACCTACGAGCAGTACTTC
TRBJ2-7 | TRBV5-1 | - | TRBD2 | CASSLSTSGGGYEQYF | TGCGCCAGCAGCTTGTCTACTAGCGGAGGGGGGTACGAGCAGTACTTC
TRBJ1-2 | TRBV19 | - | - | CASSIRTTYGYTF | TGTGCCAGTAGTATACGGACAACCTATGGCTACACCTTC
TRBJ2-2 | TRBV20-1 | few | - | CSASAGNTGELFF | TGCAGTGCTAGTGCGGGTAACACCGGGGAGCTGTTTTTT
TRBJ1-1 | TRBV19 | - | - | CASSMGSGNTEAFF | TGTGCCAGTAGTATGGGGTCGGGGAACACTGAAGCTTTCTTT
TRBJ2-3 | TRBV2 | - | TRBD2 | CASSPGTTTFRDTQYF | TGTGCCAGCAGCCCCGGGACTACCACCTTTAGAGATACGCAGTATTTT
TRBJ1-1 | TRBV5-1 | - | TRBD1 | CASRIADRDTEAFF | TGCGCCAGCAGGATCGCCGACAGGGACACTGAAGCTTTCTTT
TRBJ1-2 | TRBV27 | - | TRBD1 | CASSWGGQADYGYTF | TGTGCCAGCAGTTGGGGCGGACAGGCTGACTATGGCTACACCTTC
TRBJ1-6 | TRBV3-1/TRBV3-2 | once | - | CASSQVPPGPGSPLHF | TGTGCCAGCAGCCAGGTCCCACCGGGGCCGGGATCACCCCTCCACTTT
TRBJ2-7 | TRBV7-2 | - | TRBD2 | CASSLGLAGAYEQYF | TGTGCCAGCAGCTTAGGACTAGCGGGAGCCTACGAGCAGTACTTC
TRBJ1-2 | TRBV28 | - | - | CASNPLGRVHTF | TGTGCCAGCAATCCACTTGGCAGGGTCCACACCTTC
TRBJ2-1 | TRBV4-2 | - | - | CASSLNRGALYEQFF | TGTGCCAGCAGCCTCAACCGGGGGGCCCTCTATGAGCAGTTCTTC
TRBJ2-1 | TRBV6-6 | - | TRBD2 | CASSYLAGGYFEQFF | TGTGCCAGCAGTTACCTAGCGGGCGGTTATTTTGAGCAGTTCTTC
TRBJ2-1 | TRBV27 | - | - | CASSLSTVSYNEQFF | TGTGCCAGCAGCTTATCGACCGTCTCCTACAATGAGCAGTTCTTC
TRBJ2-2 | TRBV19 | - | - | CASSMERGTGELFF | TGTGCCAGTAGTATGGAAAGGGGGACCGGGGAGCTGTTTTTT
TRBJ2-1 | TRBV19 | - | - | CASSPAGKSPYNEQFF | TGTGCCAGTAGTCCTGCGGGAAAGTCCCCCTACAATGAGCAGTTCTTC
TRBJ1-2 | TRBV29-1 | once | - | CSVAGTAYGYTF | TGCAGCGTCGCCGGGACGGCTTATGGCTACACCTTC
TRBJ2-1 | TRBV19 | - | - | CASSITGSTEQFF | TGTGCCAGTAGTATAACTGGATCGACTGAGCAGTTCTTC
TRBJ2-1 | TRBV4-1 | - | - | CASSQIPSVGEQFF | TGCGCCAGCAGCCAGATACCCTCCGTCGGTGAGCAGTTCTTC
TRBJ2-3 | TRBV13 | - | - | CASSFFSWRGTDTQYF | TGTGCCAGCAGCTTTTTTAGTTGGCGGGGAACAGATACGCAGTATTTT
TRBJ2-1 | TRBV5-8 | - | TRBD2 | CASSARTSGYNEQFF | TGTGCCAGCAGCGCTAGGACTAGCGGGTACAATGAGCAGTTCTTC
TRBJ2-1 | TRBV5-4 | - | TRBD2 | CASRSGRALRNEQFF | TGTGCCAGCAGGAGCGGGAGGGCCCTTAGGAATGAGCAGTTCTTC
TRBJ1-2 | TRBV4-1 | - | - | CASSQGGAHGYTF | TGCGCCAGCAGCCAAGGGGGGGCTCATGGCTACACCTTC
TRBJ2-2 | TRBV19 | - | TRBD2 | CASSISGRGTGELFF | TGTGCCAGTAGTATTAGCGGGAGAGGAACCGGGGAGCTGTTTTTT
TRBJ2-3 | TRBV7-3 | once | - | CASSQSTDTQYF | TGTGCCAGCAGCCAGAGCACAGATACGCAGTATTTT
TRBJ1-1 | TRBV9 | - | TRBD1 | CASSVSPDRGLGTEAFF | TGTGCCAGCAGCGTAAGTCCCGACAGGGGGCTCGGCACTGAAGCTTTCTTT
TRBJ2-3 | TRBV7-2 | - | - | CASSLGGRGRRTDTQYF | TGTGCCAGCAGCTTAGGGGGGCGAGGGAGAAGGACAGATACGCAGTATTTT
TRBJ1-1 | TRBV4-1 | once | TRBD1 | CASSPVPQGANTEAFF | TGCGCCAGCAGCCCCGTACCACAGGGGGCGAACACTGAAGCTTTCTTT
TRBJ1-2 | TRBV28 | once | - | CASRGGEPNYGYTF | TGTGCCAGCAGGGGGGGGGAGCCGAACTATGGCTACACCTTC
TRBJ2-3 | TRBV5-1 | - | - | CASSLVSPSPDTQYF | TGCGCCAGCAGCTTGGTCTCCCCATCCCCAGATACGCAGTATTTT
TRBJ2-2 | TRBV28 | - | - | CASSNPGRATGELFF | TGTGCCAGCAGTAATCCGGGCCGCGCCACCGGGGAGCTGTTTTTT
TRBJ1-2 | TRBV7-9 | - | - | CASSLVQGHGYTF | TGTGCCAGCAGCTTAGTACAAGGCCATGGCTACACCTTC
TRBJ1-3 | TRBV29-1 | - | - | CSVVGNTIYF | TGCAGCGTTGTTGGAAACACCATATATTTT
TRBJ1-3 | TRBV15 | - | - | CATSRDTKGFLGRNTIYF | TGTGCCACCAGCAGAGACACTAAAGGGTTCCTGGGAAGAAACACCATATATTTT
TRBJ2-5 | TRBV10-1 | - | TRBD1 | CASRGQGAYLETQYF | TGCGCCAGCAGGGGACAGGGGGCCTACCTAGAGACCCAGTACTTC
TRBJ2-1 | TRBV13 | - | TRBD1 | CASSLSGTGSNEQFF | TGTGCCAGCAGCCTCTCCGGGACAGGTAGCAATGAGCAGTTCTTC
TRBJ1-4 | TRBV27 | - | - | CASSSEGIGLSTNEKLFF | TGTGCCAGCAGTTCCGAGGGGATAGGCCTCTCAACTAATGAAAAACTGTTTTTT
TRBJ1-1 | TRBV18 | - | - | CASSPGGASHTEAFF | TGTGCCAGCTCACCAGGTGGGGCGTCGCACACTGAAGCTTTCTTT
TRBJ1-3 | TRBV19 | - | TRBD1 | CASGQEPSGNTIYF | TGTGCCAGCGGACAGGAGCCTTCTGGAAACACCATATATTTT